Sequencing of this T cell receptor beta chain was carried out in a study of T cells in localized non-small cell lung cancer. The germline V gene has CDR1 SGHDT and CDR2 YYEEEE. Trimming left V 2 bases short and J 6 bases short, with 17 bases between. The CDR3 is 16 residues long. The study's findings and limits: Turning up in adjacent lung were a median approximately 50 of the top 100 tumor clones. Overall survival was longer when the density of T cells in the blood was higher. T cell clonality was highest in uninvolved adjacent lung, above tumor. Heterogeneity stays possible, as sequencing covered only one tumor region.

For this clone: The antigen remains unidentified.

Sequencing was performed with immunoSEQ multiplex PCR; in TCRdb, only in-frame clones are kept and a portion is missing. The sample gives 25,000 to 35,000 clones, around 90% of which show up once; 4.2% is in the top ten. The source is a woman aged 35-75 years with stage III lung adenocarcinoma. Sequenced material: peripheral blood mononuclear cells, taken before any cancer treatment. The J gene is TRBJ2-2, the V gene TRBV5-6; D is possibly TRBD1 (6 bases). Here the CDR3 reads CASSFRGGSVPGELFF. The CDR3 DNA reads as TGTGCCAGCAGCTTCAGGGGTGGCTCGGTTCCCGGGGAGCTGTTTTTT.